These 27 T cell receptor beta chains were sequenced from one sample in a study of cytotoxic CD8 clonotypes in ibrutinib-treated CLL. Sequenced by immunoSEQ multiplex PCR; TCRdb stores in-frame clones only, minus some. This table has approximately 280,000 clones, 60% to 80% appearing once. Specimen: PBMCs, collected at disease progression, from a patient treated with ibrutinib. The receptors originated from a human donor with chronic lymphocytic leukemia.

This chain links TRBV9 with TRBJ2-3; 11 nucleotides line up with TRBD2. The CDR3 contains 15 residues. Germline values: CDR1 SGDLS, CDR2 YYNGEE. J was trimmed by 1 base and V by 10 bases; bases with no gene match: 8. The CDR3 loop reads CASSKTSGGTDTQYF. The CDR3 DNA sequence: TGTGCCTCCTCAAAGACTAGCGGGGGCACAGATACGCAGTATTTT. Variable domain in full (rest from reference TRBV9 and TRBJ2-3): DSGVTQTPKHLITATGQRVTLRCSPRSGDLSVYWYQQSLDQGLQFLIQYYNGEERAKGNILERFSAQQFPDLHSELNLSSLELGDSALYFCASSKTSGGTDTQYFGPGTRLTVL.

The CDR3 loop is CASSQEGTWGGYTF. The CDR3 region has the DNA TGCGCCAGCAGCCAAGAGGGGACTTGGGGTGGCTACACCTTC. The rearrangement links TRBV4-1 to TRBJ1-2, with D possibly matching TRBD1 (5 bases). Trimming took off 0 bases at V and 7 bases at J, with 12 bases between the two ends. Germline CDR1 and CDR2: MGHRA and YSYEKL. The CDR3 loop spans 14 amino acids.

The chain is built from TRBV9 and TRBJ2-5, with D tentatively TRBD1 (6 bases). There are 14 residues in the CDR3. Germline V lookup: CDR1 SGDLS, CDR2 YYNGEE. V lost 5 bases, J lost 2 bases, and 13 bases lay in between. CDR3 in DNA: TGTGCCAGCAGTCGAGACAGGACACAAGAGACCCAGTACTTC. Translation: CASSRDRTQETQYF.

The CDR3 loop is CASSLGTSGIYEQYF. The CDR3 DNA sequence: TGTGCCAGCAGCCTCGGGACTAGCGGGATCTACGAGCAGTACTTC. This rearrangement joins TRBV5-4 to TRBJ2-7, with 13 bases matching TRBD2. V lost 4 bases, J lost 3 bases, and 4 bases stayed unmatched. Germline CDR1 is SGHNT and CDR2 is YYREEE (reference sequence). The CDR3 loop spans 15 amino acids.

The chain joins TRBV28 to TRBJ2-7; TRBD1 might be the D (5 bases). CDR3 size: 15 residues. The V end lost 4 bases, the J end lost 2 bases, and 15 bases lay between the germline ends. Germline V gives CDR1 MDHEN, CDR2 SYDVKM. In nucleotides, the CDR3 is TGTGCCAGCAGTTCCTACCCCAAGGGGCCCTACGAGCAGTACTTC. Amino acids: CASSSYPKGPYEQYF.

This sequence joins TRBV9 and TRBJ2-2, with TRBD2 identical over 10 bases. This CDR3 contains 16 residues. Germline V lookup: CDR1 SGDLS, CDR2 YYNGEE. V lost 4 bases and J lost 1; bases outside the gene matches: 4. CDR3 in amino acids: CASSISGRLNTGELFF. DNA of the CDR3: TGTGCCAGCAGCATTAGCGGGAGGCTGAACACCGGGGAGCTGTTTTTT. The variable domain in full, completed from reference TRBV9 and TRBJ2-2, reads DSGVTQTPKHLITATGQRVTLRCSPRSGDLSVYWYQQSLDQGLQFLIQYYNGEERAKGNILERFSAQQFPDLHSELNLSSLELGDSALYFCASSISGRLNTGELFFGEGSRLTVL.

This chain links TRBV7-8 with TRBJ2-7, with 7 bases lining up with TRBD1. The CDR3 totals 15 residues. With 0 bases clipped from V and 2 bases from J, the junction kept 4 bases outside the gene matches. CDR1 SGHVS and CDR2 FQNEAQ come from the germline V gene. CDR3 region: CASSLAGTVPYEQYF. The CDR3, as DNA: TGTGCCAGCAGCTTAGCAGGGACAGTCCCCTACGAGCAGTACTTC.

The chain carries TRBV7-8 and TRBJ2-5; TRBD2 agrees at 10 bases. The germline gives CDR1 SGHVS, CDR2 FQNEAQ. The CDR3 runs 16 residues. J gave up 5 bases and V 5 bases, and 11 bases lay outside the gene matches. The CDR3 DNA is TGTGCCAGCAGCCTACGCGGGCTAGCGGGAGTGGAGACCCAGTACTTC. This sequence encodes CASSLRGLAGVETQYF.

The rearrangement links TRBV20-1 to TRBJ1-1, with D uncertain. The germline V gene encodes CDR1 DFQATT and CDR2 SNEGSKA (reference sequence). There are 11 residues in the CDR3. Between the trimmed V and J ends, which lost 4 bases and 3 bases, there was a span of 6 bases. CDR3 sequence reads: CSAKEYTEAFF. CDR3 nucleotides: TGCAGTGCTAAAGAGTACACTGAAGCTTTCTTT.

This chain connects TRBV4-2 to TRBJ2-5, with 13 nucleotides matching TRBD2. The junction had 1 base not matched to a gene; V was cut back by 0 bases and J by 0 bases. The CDR3 consists of 17 residues. Germline V gene sequence: CDR1 LGHNA, CDR2 YNFKEQ. The CDR3 nucleotides are TGTGCCAGCAGCCAAGACGGACTAGCGGGGGACCAAGAGACCCAGTACTTC. This translates into CASSQDGLAGDQETQYF.

CDR3 coding DNA: TGTGCCAGCAGTTTACATAGGGGCAATGAGCAGTTCTTC. As protein: CASSLHRGNEQFF. The J gene is TRBJ2-1, the V gene TRBV27; weak D call: TRBD1 (5 bases). CDR1 is MNHEY and CDR2 is SMNVEV in the germline V gene (reference sequence). The V end lost 2 bases, the J end lost 6 bases, and 8 bases lay between the germline ends. CDR3 size: 13 residues.

The rearrangement uses TRBV7-6 and TRBJ2-5; 8 bases match TRBD2. The CDR3 runs to 14 residues. Looked up from germline, CDR1 is SGHVS and CDR2 is FNYEAQ. J lost 0 bases, V lost 5 bases, and 2 bases had no gene match. The CDR3 bases are TGTGCCAGCAGCCACGGGGGGGACCAAGAGACCCAGTACTTC. Amino acids: CASSHGGDQETQYF.

The rearrangement links TRBV7-6 to TRBJ2-1; 12 bases fit TRBD2. The trim removed 4 bases at V and 7 bases at J, leaving 11 bases unmatched. This CDR3 contains 17 residues. CDR1 and CDR2 (germline): SGHVS, FNYEAQ. The CDR3 DNA is TGTGCCAGCAGCTCGCCCCTAGCGGGAGGGCATGCGAATGAGCAGTTCTTC. Its translation is CASSSPLAGGHANEQFF.

The table lists this clone with a few counts. V usage is TRBV6-1 and J usage is TRBJ2-1; D is perhaps TRBD1 or TRBD2 (5 bases each). The CDR3 spans 15 residues. Germline V gene lookup returns CDR1 MNHNS and CDR2 SASEGT. V was pared by 6 bases and J by 6 bases, with 18 bases between. DNA for the CDR3: TGTGCCAGCAGCCATAGGGACCCCCTTCCCAATGAGCAGTTCTTC. Amino acid sequence: CASSHRDPLPNEQFF.

V usage is TRBV5-1 and J usage is TRBJ2-7; D call uncertain. V was trimmed by 3 bases and J by 0 bases, leaving 1 base between them. The germline V gene has CDR1 SGHRS and CDR2 YFSETQ. The CDR3 extends over 11 amino acids. The CDR3 region has the DNA TGCGCCAGCAGCTACTCCTACGAGCAGTACTTC. Its translation is CASSYSYEQYF.

The chain has TRBV5-1 and TRBJ2-1; 9 bases match TRBD1. The CDR3 runs to 18 residues. Looked up from germline, CDR1 is SGHRS and CDR2 is YFSETQ. V lost 3 bases and J lost 5; bases outside the gene matches: 15. The CDR3: CASSSLGTGLGLDNEQFF. The CDR3 DNA sequence: TGCGCCAGCAGCTCCCTCGGGACAGGGTTGGGACTCGACAATGAGCAGTTCTTC. The full variable domain, completed using reference TRBV5-1 and TRBJ2-1, is KAGVTQTPRYLIKTRGQQVTLSCSPISGHRSVSWYQQTPGQGLQFLFEYFSETQRNKGNFPGRFSGRQFSNSRSEMNVSTLELGDSALYLCASSSLGTGLGLDNEQFFGPGTRLTVL.

This rearrangement joins TRBV6-5 to TRBJ1-2; D is uncertain. Germline lookup yields CDR1 MNHEY and CDR2 SVGAGI. Trimming pared 4 bases from V and 0 bases from J, leaving 12 bases between. The CDR3 consists of 15 residues. CDR3 sequence reads: CASSSLKAANYGYTF. For the CDR3, the DNA is TGTGCCAGCAGTTCCCTCAAAGCAGCTAACTATGGCTACACCTTC.

The rearrangement joins TRBV2 to TRBJ1-4; TRBD1 might be the D (5 bases). There are 12 residues in the CDR3. The germline V gene has CDR1 SNHLY and CDR2 FYNNEI. Trimming stripped 6 bases from V and 7 bases from J, with 9 bases between. CDR3 amino acids: CASSGGSEKLFF. CDR3 nucleotides: TGTGCCAGCAGCGGGGGAAGTGAAAAACTGTTTTTT.

The CDR3 sequence: CASSGMAPHEQYF. The CDR3 nucleotides read TGCGCCAGCAGTGGTATGGCGCCCCACGAGCAGTACTTC. The rearrangement links TRBV5-1 to TRBJ2-7; D call uncertain. This CDR3 region has 13 residues. The germline CDR1 and CDR2 sequences are SGHRS and YFSETQ. V was cut by 5 bases and J by 5 bases, with 14 bases left in between. The variable domain in full, with the rest retrieved from reference TRBV5-1 and TRBJ2-7, is KAGVTQTPRYLIKTRGQQVTLSCSPISGHRSVSWYQQTPGQGLQFLFEYFSETQRNKGNFPGRFSGRQFSNSRSEMNVSTLELGDSALYLCASSGMAPHEQYFGPGTRLTVT.

This chain uses TRBV6-6 with TRBJ1-1, with 7 bases matching TRBD1. The germline V gene has CDR1 MNHNY and CDR2 SVGAGI (reference sequence). Losses at the gene ends were 6 bases for V and 8 bases for J; bases not matched to a gene: 6. CDR3 length equals 12 residues. The CDR3 DNA follows: TGTGCCAGCAGACAAGGGACAGCCGAAGCTTTCTTT. Protein sequence: CASRQGTAEAFF.

The chain couples TRBV4-3 to TRBJ2-4; no definite D call. This CDR3 is built from 15 residues. Trimming took 1 base from V and 4 from J, leaving 11 bases between them. From germline, CDR1 is LGHNA and CDR2 YSLEER. CDR3 sequence (DNA): TGCGCCAGCAGCCAAGCCACCGGGCGGAAAAACATTCAGTACTTC. Protein product: CASSQATGRKNIQYF.

The chain couples TRBV30 to TRBJ1-5; 7 bases map to TRBD1. The length of the CDR3 is 14 residues. In germline, CDR1 is GTSNPN, CDR2 SVGIG (reference sequence). The J segment lost 6 bases and the V segment lost 8 bases, leaving 13 bases of the junction unmatched. The CDR3 reads CARGLTGSSQPQHF. The CDR3 DNA reads TGTGCCAGGGGGCTAACAGGGTCATCTCAGCCCCAGCATTTT.

This chain uses TRBV5-6 with TRBJ2-5; D uncertain. Trimming removed 0 bases at V and 5 bases at J, with 11 bases between. This CDR3 contains 14 residues. Germline assignment: CDR1 SGHDT and CDR2 YYEEEE. CDR3 sequence (DNA): TGTGCCAGCAGCTTGGAGGGCCCCTCGGAGACCCAGTACTTC. Translated: CASSLEGPSETQYF.

The chain combines TRBV4-1 with TRBJ2-3; D is perhaps TRBD1 or TRBD2 (5 bases each). V dropped 5 bases and J dropped 2 bases, with 8 bases sitting between them. Germline CDR1 and CDR2: MGHRA and YSYEKL. The CDR3 is made up of 13 amino acids. DNA of the CDR3: TGCGCCAGCAGCGGGGGATTCACAGATACGCAGTATTTT. Its translation: CASSGGFTDTQYF.

The V and J genes are TRBV5-8 and TRBJ2-3; weak D call: TRBD1 (6 bases). CDR1 SGHTS and CDR2 YDEGEE come from the germline V gene. The CDR3 is made up of 15 amino acids. Trimming took off 3 bases at V and 5 bases at J, with 16 bases between the two ends. The CDR3 DNA reads TGTGCCAGCAGCTCGCGGACAGCACGTATAGATACGCAGTATTTT. It codes for CASSSRTARIDTQYF.

The rearrangement uses TRBV7-2 and TRBJ2-7, with a tentative D call TRBD2 (6 bases). The germline gives CDR1 SGHTA, CDR2 FQGNSA. CDR3 size: 15 residues. V lost 1 base to trimming and J lost 2 bases, with 12 bases between them. CDR3 coding DNA: TGTGCCAGCAGCTTAGGAAGGACGGGGGCCTACGAGCAGTACTTC. This gives the protein CASSLGRTGAYEQYF. The variable domain in full, completed from reference TRBV7-2 and TRBJ2-7, reads GAGVSQSPSNKVTEKGKDVELRCDPISGHTALYWYRQSLGQGLEFLIYFQGNSAPDKSGLPSDRFSAERTGGSVSTLTIQRTQQEDSAVYLCASSLGRTGAYEQYFGPGTRLTVT.

The chain combines TRBV6-1 with TRBJ1-6, with 8 bases aligning to TRBD1. V lost 4 bases and J lost 4; bases outside the gene matches: 6. The CDR3 covers 16 residues. From germline, CDR1 is MNHNS and CDR2 SASEGT. CDR3 DNA sequence: TGTGCCAGCAGTGTTTACCGGACAGGGTATAATTCACCCCTCCACTTT. This gives the protein CASSVYRTGYNSPLHF.